Below are 12 T cell receptor beta chains sequenced from a single sample in a study of spatial heterogeneity in lung cancer. These TCRs' antigens remain unknown. Study-wide results and caveats: One measure, the expanded intratumoral alpha and beta TCR count, tracked tumor mutation counts.

The time point denotes: sample taken at primary tumor resection. Via MiXCR, TCRdb re-called the 5' RACE reads, giving one row per CDR3 protein. This table has about 13,000 distinct CDR3 sequences, 2.5% to 3.5% appearing once. The starting material was lung tumor tissue, obtained at surgery. Receptors were obtained from a male donor with early-stage non-small cell lung cancer.

This clonotype has ten or more counts. V and J are TRBV20-1 and TRBJ1-1, with D possibly being TRBD1 (6 bases). CDR1 is DFQATT and CDR2 is SNEGSKA in the germline V gene (reference sequence). The CDR3 runs to 12 residues. V shed 5 bases and J shed 3 bases, with 10 bases lying between them. The CDR3 loop reads CSAGRGDTEAFF. CDR3 nucleotide sequence: TGCAGTGCTGGGAGGGGGGACACTGAAGCTTTCTTT.

This clonotype was detected many times. This sequence joins TRBV28 and TRBJ2-7, with 11 bases aligning to TRBD1. This CDR3 region has 15 residues. Germline V gene sequence: CDR1 MDHEN, CDR2 SYDVKM. V shed 5 bases, J shed 4 bases, and the junction held 7 bases outside the gene matches. The CDR3 nucleotides read TGTGCCAGCAGTCCCGGCGGGACAGGGGGTTACGAGCAGTACTTC. It translates to CASSPGGTGGYEQYF. Full variable domain (rest looked up from reference TRBV28 and TRBJ2-7): DVKVTQSSRYLVKRTGEKVFLECVQDMDHENMFWYRQDPGLGLRLIYFSYDVKMKEKGDIPEGYSVSREKKERFSLILESASTNQTSMYLCASSPGGTGGYEQYFGPGTRLTVT.

This clonotype came up many times. The CDR3 DNA reads TGTGCCAGCAGTGAAATGGGGACAGGGGGCCAGCGGGAACAGTTCTTC. Translated: CASSEMGTGGQREQFF. This chain joins TRBV6-1 and TRBJ2-1; 12 bases map to TRBD1. V lost 2 bases and J lost 13; bases outside the gene matches: 12. From germline, CDR1 is MNHNS and CDR2 SASEGT. The CDR3 is 16 amino acids.

This clonotype was counted ten times or more. This chain connects TRBV6-5 to TRBJ2-7; TRBD1 or TRBD2 may be the D gene (5 bases each). Trimming removed 8 bases at V and 4 bases at J, with 15 bases between. This CDR3 has 13 residues. Germline CDR1 and CDR2: MNHEY and SVGAGI. The CDR3 region has the DNA TGTGCCAGCCGAACCGGGGCCCGGTACGAGCAGTACTTC. Translated, it gives CASRTGARYEQYF.

About this clonotype itself: This may come from a read error, since a much larger clone is one base off. CDR3 bases: TGCGCCAGCAAGGGGGGGGGCCACTACGACCAGTACTTC. Translated: CASKGGGHYDQYF. The chain couples TRBV10-2 to TRBJ2-7; TRBD2 is a possible D gene (7 bases). Looked up from germline, CDR1 is WSHSY and CDR2 is SAAADI. CDR3 size: 13 residues.

This clonotype has a count of ten or more. The J gene is TRBJ1-5, the V gene TRBV24-1; 9 nucleotides align to TRBD1. The germline gives CDR1 KGHDR, CDR2 SFDVKD. V shed 4 bases, J shed 3 bases, and the junction held 3 bases outside the gene matches. The CDR3 is 15 amino acids. The DNA for the CDR3 is TGTGCCACCAGTGAAGGACAGGGGACCAATCAGCCCCAGCATTTT. Amino acid sequence: CATSEGQGTNQPQHF.

The table lists this clonotype with many counts. The rearrangement links TRBV27 to TRBJ2-1; possible D gene TRBD2, 5 bases. The CDR3 length is 14 residues. Germline-derived CDR1 and CDR2 are MNHEY and SMNVEV (reference sequence). V was clipped by 0 bases and J by 5 bases, with 8 bases between them. CDR3 sequence: CASSLSQRNNEQFF. CDR3 nucleotides: TGTGCCAGCAGTTTATCGCAGCGGAACAATGAGCAGTTCTTC.

This clonotype showed up many times. V gene TRBV7-2 combines with J gene TRBJ2-2; D may be TRBD2 (6 bases). The germline V gene has CDR1 SGHTA and CDR2 FQGNSA. This CDR3 has 15 residues. The V gene lost 4 bases and the J gene lost 4 bases, with 13 bases spanning the gap. In DNA form, the CDR3 reads TGTGCCAGCAGCTCTCGGAGGGTTGGCACCGGGGAGCTGTTTTTT. Translated, it gives CASSSRRVGTGELFF.

By frequency in the sample, this clonotype is medium-sized. The rearrangement links TRBV9 to TRBJ1-6; TRBD1 matches at 7 bases. There are 15 residues in the CDR3. CDR1 is SGDLS, CDR2 YYNGEE, per germline. The ends lost 4 bases at V and 6 bases at J; junction bases unmatched: 7. CDR3 sequence: CASSQQGQSNSPLHF. Written as DNA, the CDR3 is TGTGCCAGCAGCCAACAGGGGCAGAGTAATTCACCCCTCCACTTT.

This clonotype was seen many times. DNA of the CDR3: TGTGCCACCAGCAGGACAGGGCCCCAAGAGACCCAGTACTTC. This codes for CATSRTGPQETQYF. The chain couples TRBV15 to TRBJ2-5, with 7 positions matching TRBD1. Trimming at V came to 3 bases and at J to 1 base, leaving 2 bases not matched to a gene. This CDR3 is built from 14 residues. Looked up from germline, CDR1 is LNHNV and CDR2 is YYDKDF (reference sequence).

There are many counts of this clonotype. The chain uses TRBV7-2 and TRBJ2-5; TRBD1 might be the D (5 bases). CDR1 and CDR2 (germline): SGHTA, FQGNSA. Deletions cut 1 base from V and 6 bases from J, with 12 bases between. The CDR3 loop spans 14 amino acids. The CDR3 is CASSLEILGQTQYF. The CDR3 nucleotides are TGTGCCAGCAGCTTAGAGATACTGGGGCAGACCCAGTACTTC.

This clonotype is categorized as medium-sized (0.01 to 0.1%). The chain joins TRBV30 to TRBJ2-3; D may be TRBD1 (5 bases). The germline CDR1 and CDR2 sequences are GTSNPN and SVGIG (reference sequence). This CDR3 has 14 amino acids. With 1 base removed from V and 0 bases from J, the gap between germline ends came to 8 bases. CDR3 nucleotide sequence: TGTGCCTGGAGTGGTGGGGCTAGCACAGATACGCAGTATTTT. Translated, it gives CAWSGGASTDTQYF.